Listed below are T cell receptor beta chains from one sample, sequenced in a study of T cell repertoires in cytomegalovirus infection. TCRdb processed the reads anew with MiXCR; each CDR3 protein has one entry. This table holds approximately 730,000 distinct CDR3 sequences, 30% to 40% found once. These TCRs are of unknown antigen specificity. This sample comprised cultured PBMCs, obtained from culture after CMV antigen stimulation. The receptors were sampled from a human donor in good health (CMV status not recorded). Some clones in this sample may be carry-over from other donors' samples. Both conserved end residues are part of each CDR3. Each record gives: V gene, J gene, clone size, D gene, CDR3 DNA, CDR3 protein. D genes are given only for firm matches. Clone sizes are given selectively: once, few, many, or a class where the clone is expanded.

TRBV7-2,TRBJ2-7,few,TRBD2,TGTGCCAGCAGCTTCGGCGGGAGTCTACACGAGCAGTACTTC,CASSFGGSLHEQYF
TRBV6-1,TRBJ1-1,many,TRBD1,TGTGCCAGCAGGCGGGGACAGGGGGCCACTGAAGCTTTCTTT,CASRRGQGATEAFF
TRBV24-1,TRBJ2-3,few,.,TGTGCCACCAGTGATGTGGGGGGAGCGTCGGATACGCAGTATTTT,CATSDVGGASDTQYF
TRBV7-2,TRBJ2-7,.,TRBD2,TGTGCCAGCAGCCCCCGGGGGAAGAGCGGGGGGGCCTACGAGCAGTACTTC,CASSPRGKSGGAYEQYF
TRBV11-2,TRBJ2-5,.,TRBD1,TGTGCCAGCAGCTTAGGGGGACAGAGAGAAGAGACCCAGTACTTC,CASSLGGQREETQYF
TRBV23-1,TRBJ2-4,few,.,TGCGCCAGCAGTCGCCGCGGCACCAAAAACATTCAGTACTTC,CASSRRGTKNIQYF
TRBV20-1,TRBJ2-3,.,TRBD2,TGCAGTGCTTTCCCCGGGACTAGCGGAGGAGATACGCAGTATTTT,CSAFPGTSGGDTQYF
TRBV7-9,TRBJ2-5,few,.,TGTGCCAGCAGCCCCCCCACTTGGAGTAGGTACGAAGAGACCCAGTACTTC,CASSPPTWSRYEETQYF
TRBV19,TRBJ2-1,.,TRBD2,TGTGCCAGTAGAACTAGCGGGAGTAGAGATGAGCAGTTCTTC,CASRTSGSRDEQFF
TRBV7-2,TRBJ1-5,few,.,TGTGCCAGCAGCTTACGACAGATAAATCAGCCCCAGCATTTT,CASSLRQINQPQHF